The sequence of this T cell receptor beta chain was determined in a study of human T cells and chemical hapten exposure (dated by TCRdb to the early 2020s). Study-level background: For sensitization, 2% DPC in acetone was applied to a 2 cm by 2 cm area of upper inner arm skin. Weekly therapeutic DPC doses were additionally applied to the scalp of patients throughout the roughly 25-week study period. Patch testing was done on the upper back using Finn chambers containing 0.01% DPC, and results were scored after 6 days according to International Contact Dermatitis Research Group standards. Most of the patients in the cohort were female, and the cohort covered alopecia areata with under or over 50% scalp involvement, alopecia totalis and alopecia universalis. Libraries were pooled for sequencing, and per-sample TCR yields varied mainly because of small differences in library volumes within the pool. This study followed changes in the peripheral blood TCR repertoire in vivo during primary and secondary sensitization of alopecia patients to the hapten diphenylcyclopropenone (DPC). Blood was sampled from patients pre-sensitization (week 0) and at 2, 6 and about 24 weeks after DPC sensitization. Under 30 alopecia patients gave blood for TCR sequencing at one to four time points (pre-sensitization, 2, 6 and 24 weeks). From each blood RNA sample, both TCR alpha and TCR beta chains were sequenced. The research as a whole found: Because every patient had alopecia, a presumed autoimmune disease, the patients' immune response might differ from that of healthy individuals. After repeated subsampling, the strength of the expansion versus patch-test correlation and the threshold at which it became significant changed. Compared with pre-sensitization or healthy control sets, expanded TCRs formed significantly more large CDR3 similarity clusters, which is consistent with antigen-driven responses. A positive correlation was found between the number of PT1 expanded TCRs and patch test score, with significance reached at thresholds 8, 16 and 32 but not 4. DPC sensitization did not change how many TCRs were above 1 in 1000 frequency, and no evidence was found of alterations in global repertoire structure.

A distance of 12 bases separates the germline ends of V and J, which lose 5 bases and 7 bases respectively. From its cysteine to its phenylalanine, the CDR3 spans 14 amino acids. The retained sequence is limited to the CDR3, 42 bases, with the frame set at the first base. CDR1 MNHEY and CDR2 SVGAGI are derived from the germline V gene. About this clonotype: Its antigen is not yet known. It has no much larger one-base neighbor in the sample; base qualities were not kept.

What the time point label conveys for this sample: pre-sensitization, week 0. This specimen's treatment or condition label, interpreted: therapeutic diphenylcyclopropenone sensitization with weekly scalp DPC. Total RNA was extracted from unfractionated whole blood collected in Tempus Blood RNA tubes. At every patch-test visit, the blood draw took place before the patch test was put on. To be eligible, patients had to be aged 18 to 70, diagnosed with alopecia and judged suitable for DPC therapy, while pregnant patients were excluded. Library generation was performed with RACE. Instrument used: NextSeq 500. During library preparation, unique molecular identifiers were attached to individual cDNA molecules so that TCRs could be counted in a quantitative, reproducible way. The study's own analysis went as follows. The median number of TCRs per sample was approximately 98,000, ranging from about 23,224 to 690,600. The Decombinator software suite was used to annotate V, J and CDR3 in the TCR reads. For the PS versus PT1 abundance plots, all samples were subsampled to the same number of TCRs (28,000). TCRs were defined as expanded if absent before sensitization and observed at least eight times at the 2-week time point. TCRdb applied fastp at Q25 and MiXCR to the public reads, then kept only in-frame beta chains. Rows with a matching CDR3 protein are joined into one entry that keeps the most common DNA and genes. The V and J calls come from TCRdb's annotation, not from the publication. This sample comprises approximately 52,000 distinct CDR3 sequences, 8.5% to 10% of them detected only once. The top ten clonotypes cover 9.5% to 10% of the sample.

This sequence uses TRBV6-5 and TRBJ1-6; perhaps TRBD1 is the D gene, with 6 bases matching. This receptor was identified in a woman under 40 with alopecia areata. Some clones in this sample may be carry-over from other donors' samples. The sample consisted of whole blood, taken in connection with sensitization to the hapten diphenylcyclopropenone (DPC). CDR3 loop: CASSSGGYNSPLHF. In nucleotides, the sequence is TGTGCCAGCAGTAGCGGGGGCTACAATTCACCCCTCCACTTT.